The 15 T cell receptor beta chains in this list originate from one sample, sequenced in a study of Graves' ophthalmopathy and Graves' hyperthyroidism. Using RNA transcripts, the TCR beta CDR3 regions were amplified. The workflow started with a first-round RT-PCR run with HTBI primers and then moved on to a second-round multiplex PCR. TCRdb fed the multiplex PCR reads into MiXCR, producing one record per CDR3 protein. The sample consists of a few hundred thousand distinct CDR3 sequences, about 15% of them appearing once. The sequenced sample was peripheral blood. Receptors were obtained from an adult woman with stable Graves' hyperthyroidism.

A few counts support this clonotype. At one end, the junction sequence differs from germline, possibly due to a read error. The chain joins TRBV2 to TRBJ1-6; 9 positions agree with TRBD1. The germline V gene encodes CDR1 SNHLY and CDR2 FYNNEI. The CDR3 totals 16 residues. As DNA, the CDR3 is TGTGCCAGCGGGCCCTTAGACGGGACAGGGATTTCACCCCCCCACTTT. Residues: CASGPLDGTGISPPHF.

About this clonotype: A read error may explain this, as a much larger clone is one base away. V is TRBV20-1 and J is TRBJ2-7; 7 bases match TRBD2. The J segment lost 5 bases and the V segment lost 3 bases, leaving 13 bases of the junction unmatched. Germline CDR1 reads DFQATT; CDR2 reads SNEGSKA (reference sequence). The CDR3 consists of 15 residues. CDR3 in amino acids: CSARFRLAGDHEQYF. The CDR3 nucleotides read TGCAGTGCTAGGTTCCGACTAGCCGGAGACCACGAGCAGTACTTC.

This clonotype was detected many times. This chain connects TRBV10-3 to TRBJ2-7; 11 bases agree with TRBD2. J gave up 1 base and V 4 bases, and 6 bases lay outside the gene matches. CDR1 ENHRY and CDR2 SYGVKD come from the germline V gene. This CDR3 is 16 amino acids long. The CDR3 DNA sequence: TGTGCCATCAGTGGAAGTAGCGGGAGGGTTTCCTACGAGCAGTACTTC. Its translation: CAISGSSGRVSYEQYF.

The chain carries TRBV20-1 and TRBJ1-5; D is unclear. Trimming took 3 bases from V and 0 from J, leaving 3 bases between them. This CDR3 region has 12 residues. Per the germline V gene, CDR1 is DFQATT and CDR2 is SNEGSKA (reference sequence). The CDR3, as DNA: TGCAGTGCTAGGGATAGCAATCAGCCCCAGCATTTT. It specifies CSARDSNQPQHF.

The genes are TRBV7-2 and TRBJ1-1; D is ambiguous. The CDR3 is 13 residues long. V gave up 4 bases and J gave up 3 bases, with 9 bases separating them. CDR1 and CDR2 from the germline V gene are SGHTA and FQGNSA. CDR3 region: CASSSALYTEAFF. In DNA, the CDR3 is TGTGCCAGCAGCTCCGCCCTGTACACTGAAGCTTTCTTT.

In its sample, this clonotype was seen many times. The chain combines TRBV27 with TRBJ2-7; 8 nucleotides align to TRBD1. The CDR3 spans 14 residues. CDR1 is MNHEY, CDR2 SMNVEV, per germline (reference sequence). V was pared by 5 bases and J by 3 bases, with 6 bases of the junction left unmatched. CDR3 coding DNA: TGTGCCAGCAGTCTAAATGGACAGGGCTACGAGCAGTACTTC. Translation: CASSLNGQGYEQYF.

This clonotype was counted many times. This sequence joins TRBV6-1 and TRBJ1-1; D is possibly TRBD1 (5 bases). Germline CDR1 is MNHNS and CDR2 is SASEGT. The V end was cut by 7 bases, the J end by 8 bases, with 20 bases between. The CDR3 is made up of 14 amino acids. CDR3 bases: TGTGCCAGCACCCCGTCCCGGGGCAGGCGAGAAGCTTTCTTT. It encodes CASTPSRGRREAFF.

Many counts were recorded for this clonotype. A much larger clone lies a single base off, so this may be a read error. V usage is TRBV28 and J usage is TRBJ1-1; D is unclear. V was clipped by 1 base and J by 1 base, with 10 bases between them. CDR1 and CDR2 from the germline V gene are MDHEN and SYDVKM. This CDR3 has 15 amino acids. The CDR3 here is CASSLLRARNTEAFF. The CDR3 bases are TGTGCCAGCAGTTTATTACGGGCCAGGAACACTGAAGCTTTCTTT.

In this sample, this clonotype turned up once. The V gene is TRBV11-2, the J gene TRBJ2-7, with D tentatively TRBD2 (6 bases). From germline, CDR1 is SGHAT and CDR2 FQNNGV. The CDR3 covers 15 residues. V was trimmed by 5 bases and J by 3 bases, leaving 17 bases between them. The CDR3 loop reads CASSAVGGNIYEQYF. CDR3 DNA sequence: TGTGCCAGCAGCGCCGTTGGGGGGAATATCTACGAGCAGTACTTC.

There are many counts of this clonotype. The V gene is TRBV7-6, the J gene TRBJ2-5, with 8 positions matching TRBD1. Germline V gene lookup returns CDR1 SGHVS and CDR2 FNYEAQ. Trimming removed 7 bases from V and 2 bases from J; junction bases left unmatched: 9. The CDR3 runs 15 residues. This CDR3 is CASTGGTGGQETQYF. In nucleotides, the CDR3 is TGTGCCAGCACCGGGGGAACAGGGGGACAAGAGACCCAGTACTTC.

This clonotype was seen repeatedly, ten times or more. The gene calls are TRBV19 and TRBJ2-7; the D gene is possibly TRBD2 (6 bases). CDR1 LNHDA and CDR2 SQIVND come from the germline V gene (reference sequence). V was shortened by 7 bases and J by 1 base, with 11 bases between the two germline ends. This CDR3 comprises 13 residues. The CDR3 DNA is TGTGCCAGTACCCATGCGGGGTCCTACGAGCAGTACTTC. Translating gives CASTHAGSYEQYF. The entire variable domain, with the rest obtained from reference TRBV19 and TRBJ2-7, is as follows: DGGITQSPKYLFRKEGQNVTLSCEQNLNHDAMYWYRQDPGQGLRLIYYSQIVNDFQKGDIAEGYSVSREKKESFPLTVTSAQKNPTAFYLCASTHAGSYEQYFGPGTRLTVT.

The V call is TRBV7-2, the J call TRBJ2-3, with D perhaps TRBD1 (6 bases). CDR1 is SGHTA and CDR2 is FQGNSA in the germline V gene. V dropped 5 bases and J dropped 5 bases, with 14 bases sitting between them. The CDR3 sequence is 14 residues long. The CDR3 region has the DNA TGTGCCAGCAGCCAAGTGAGGACAGTAGATACGCAGTATTTT. It specifies CASSQVRTVDTQYF.

This clonotype was detected many times. The chain has TRBV15 and TRBJ1-2, with D unclear. V lost 5 bases and J 2 bases, leaving 9 bases between the germline ends. This CDR3 region has 13 residues. Germline loops: CDR1 LNHNV, CDR2 YYDKDF (reference sequence). The chain's CDR3 is CATSDPRNYGYTF. The DNA for the CDR3 is TGTGCCACCAGCGACCCCAGGAACTATGGCTACACCTTC.

This clonotype was recorded at least ten times. The chain carries TRBV2 and TRBJ2-2; D possibly matches TRBD1 or TRBD2 (5 bases each). Germline assignment: CDR1 SNHLY and CDR2 FYNNEI. Trimming stripped 8 bases from V and 5 bases from J, with 18 bases between. The CDR3 has 15 residues. CDR3 DNA: TGTGCCAGCGGGACCGGGTCCACTTATACCGGGGAGCTGTTTTTT. Protein sequence: CASGTGSTYTGELFF.

The table lists this clonotype with many counts. V is TRBV6-2 or TRBV6-3 and J is TRBJ2-7, with 8 bases aligning to TRBD2. CDR3 length: 14 residues. Per germline, CDR1 MNHEY and CDR2 SVGEGT. J lost 3 bases, V lost 6 bases, and 7 bases had no gene match. The CDR3 region is CASSLERELYEQYF. DNA of the CDR3: TGTGCCAGCAGCCTAGAGCGGGAGCTCTACGAGCAGTACTTC.